A selection of T cell receptor beta chains follows, all from one sample in a study of cytomegalovirus exposure and HLA in healthy donors. Method: immunoSEQ multiplex PCR; TCRdb's copy keeps in-frame clones and lacks some. The data show 100,000 to 150,000 clones, roughly 85% seen once. The sample comprised PBMCs. These receptor sequences come from a boy aged 10-17 years in good health and CMV-seronegative. Both conserved end residues are part of each CDR3. The D gene is left open where the match is weak. A clone size is listed for some rows: how often the clone was seen (once, few, many), or a class if it is expanded.

D gene	clone size	J gene	V gene	CDR3 protein	CDR3 DNA
TRBD2	-	TRBJ2-7	TRBV5-1	CASSLATSGRFNSYEQYF	TGCGCCAGCAGCTTGGCTACTAGCGGGAGGTTTAACTCCTACGAGCAGTACTTC
-	-	TRBJ1-1	TRBV29-1	CSVVFQMNTEAFF	TGCAGCGTTGTATTCCAGATGAACACTGAAGCTTTCTTT
-	-	TRBJ1-1	TRBV19	CASSITGNTEAFF	TGTGCCAGTAGTATCACAGGTAACACTGAAGCTTTCTTT
-	-	TRBJ1-2	TRBV28	CASSPPPGYTF	TGTGCCAGCAGTCCCCCCCCGGGCTACACCTTC
-	-	TRBJ2-5	TRBV10-3	CAISDSFRTGQETQYF	TGTGCCATCAGTGATTCATTTAGGACGGGGCAAGAGACCCAGTACTTC
TRBD1	-	TRBJ2-7	TRBV27	CASSSGSDRGLNTYEQYF	TGTGCCAGCAGTTCCGGGTCGGACAGGGGGCTAAATACCTACGAGCAGTACTTC
-	-	TRBJ2-2	TRBV4-3	CASSQEPRGGELFF	TGCGCCAGCAGCCAAGAACCACGCGGCGGGGAGCTGTTTTTT
TRBD2	-	TRBJ2-5	TRBV4-1	CASSQGVLTSGQETQYF	TGCGCCAGCAGCCAAGGGGTCCTGACTAGCGGACAAGAGACCCAGTACTTC
TRBD2	-	TRBJ2-1	TRBV27	CASSFLTSGSGNEQFF	TGTGCCAGCAGTTTCCTCACTAGCGGGAGTGGCAATGAGCAGTTCTTC
TRBD1	-	TRBJ2-3	TRBV6-1	CASSPGQGADTQYF	TGTGCCAGCAGTCCGGGACAGGGGGCAGATACGCAGTATTTT
-	-	TRBJ2-7	TRBV9	CASSPQGGRGNEQYF	TGTGCCAGCAGCCCCCAAGGAGGGAGAGGAAACGAGCAGTACTTC
TRBD2	-	TRBJ2-2	TRBV30	CAWRGTRDTGELFF	TGTGCCTGGAGAGGGACTAGAGACACCGGGGAGCTGTTTTTT
TRBD2	-	TRBJ2-5	TRBV5-4	CASSLVSGGQETQYF	TGTGCCAGCAGCTTGGTCTCGGGAGGGCAGGAGACCCAGTACTTC
TRBD2	-	TRBJ2-5	TRBV19	CASSLPGLQETQYF	TGTGCCAGTAGTCTCCCGGGACTACAAGAGACCCAGTACTTC
-	-	TRBJ1-3	TRBV28	CASRRRERGNTIYF	TGTGCCAGCAGGCGGAGGGAGCGTGGAAACACCATATATTTT
TRBD1	-	TRBJ1-5	TRBV4-2	CASSQQTGGNQPQHF	TGTGCCAGCAGCCAACAGACAGGGGGTAATCAGCCCCAGCATTTT
TRBD1	-	TRBJ2-1	TRBV6-5	CASTLGQGLGSEQFF	TGTGCCAGCACCCTGGGACAGGGGCTGGGAAGCGAGCAGTTCTTC
-	-	TRBJ2-1	TRBV7-2	CASSYHPWESSYNEQFF	TGTGCCAGCAGCTACCACCCCTGGGAGAGCTCCTACAATGAGCAGTTCTTC
TRBD1	-	TRBJ1-1	TRBV5-1	CASRLTGGEVTEAFF	TGCGCCAGCAGACTGACAGGGGGCGAGGTCACTGAAGCTTTCTTT
-	once	TRBJ2-2	TRBV7-3	CASSLTTGANTGELFF	TGTGCCAGCAGCTTAACGACGGGGGCGAACACCGGGGAGCTGTTTTTT
-	-	TRBJ1-1	TRBV6-1	CASSPAGDLAFF	TGTGCCAGCAGTCCCGCCGGGGACTTGGCTTTCTTT
TRBD1	-	TRBJ1-1	TRBV27	CASSLSPTLGTGGLEAFF	TGTGCCAGCAGTTTATCCCCCACCCTCGGGACAGGGGGGCTAGAAGCTTTCTTT
-	few	TRBJ1-4	TRBV7-7	CASSPTSGLNEKLFF	TGTGCCAGCAGCCCAACCTCGGGACTTAATGAAAAACTGTTTTTT
TRBD1	-	TRBJ2-6	TRBV5-1	CASSLFPQGEPSGANVLTF	TGCGCCAGCAGCTTGTTCCCCCAGGGGGAACCCAGCGGGGCCAACGTCCTGACTTTC
-	-	TRBJ1-5	TRBV6-5	CASSPSGVGQPQHF	TGTGCCAGCAGTCCCTCGGGGGTGGGACAGCCCCAGCATTTT
TRBD2	-	TRBJ2-2	TRBV19	CASSIGLAANTGELFF	TGTGCCAGTAGTATAGGACTAGCGGCGAACACCGGGGAGCTGTTTTTT
-	-	TRBJ2-4	TRBV18	CASSPREQGKKLQYF	TGTGCCAGCTCACCACGAGAACAGGGTAAAAAGCTTCAGTACTTC
-	-	TRBJ1-6	TRBV30	CAWSGFGAGGSPLHF	-
TRBD2	-	TRBJ2-7	TRBV11-3	CASSPGGGLGNEQYF	TGTGCCAGCAGCCCGGGGGGGGGACTAGGTAACGAGCAGTACTTC
TRBD2	-	TRBJ2-1	TRBV5-6	CASSLVVAGESEQFF	TGTGCCAGCAGCTTGGTGGTAGCGGGAGAGAGTGAGCAGTTCTTC
-	few	TRBJ2-1	TRBV30	CARKRNPSYNEQFF	TGTGCCCGGAAGCGCAACCCCTCCTACAATGAGCAGTTCTTC
TRBD2	-	TRBJ2-1	TRBV6-4	CASSRGLGENEQFF	TGTGCCAGCAGCAGGGGACTAGGGGAGAATGAGCAGTTCTTC
TRBD1	-	TRBJ2-7	TRBV19	CASSIGTGAYEQYF	TGTGCCAGTAGTATTGGGACAGGGGCCTACGAGCAGTACTTC
TRBD1	-	TRBJ2-1	TRBV5-1	CASSLGTGGNEQFF	TGCGCCAGCAGCCTCGGGACAGGGGGCAATGAGCAGTTCTTC
TRBD1	-	TRBJ2-7	TRBV6-1	CASSEVQGAEQYF	TGTGCCAGCAGTGAGGTTCAGGGGGCCGAGCAGTACTTC
-	-	TRBJ2-3	TRBV4-2	CASSQDGLRSDTQYF	TGTGCCAGCAGCCAAGATGGACTACGATCAGATACGCAGTATTTT
TRBD2	-	TRBJ2-5	TRBV7-2	CASSSPAGLAYQETQYF	TGTGCCAGCAGCTCCCCCGCGGGACTAGCGTACCAAGAGACCCAGTACTTC
TRBD1	-	TRBJ1-2	TRBV30	CAGGQPYGYTF	TGTGCCGGGGGACAGCCCTATGGCTACACCTTC
TRBD2	-	TRBJ2-1	TRBV4-3	CASSQGSIMTSDPSYNEQFF	TGCGCCAGCAGCCAAGGATCCATTATGACTAGCGATCCCTCCTACAATGAGCAGTTCTTC
-	-	TRBJ1-4	TRBV9	CASSATTRDEKLFF	TGTGCCAGCAGCGCCACAACCCGGGATGAAAAACTGTTTTTT
-	-	TRBJ2-7	TRBV11-1	CASSPGLEQYF	TGTGCCAGCAGCCCCGGACTCGAGCAGTACTTC
-	-	TRBJ2-7	TRBV7-2	CASSLDPPGLINSYEQYF	TGTGCCAGCAGCTTAGACCCCCCTGGGCTTATTAACTCCTACGAGCAGTACTTC
-	once	TRBJ1-1	TRBV7-9	CASLPYGVGVTEAFF	TGTGCCAGCCTTCCCTACGGGGTTGGTGTGACTGAAGCTTTCTTT
-	-	TRBJ2-1	TRBV5-1	CASKGSVADNEQFF	TGCGCCAGCAAGGGTTCGGTAGCGGATAATGAGCAGTTCTTC
-	once	TRBJ2-2	TRBV5-1	CASSFRQGLGGELFF	TGCGCCAGCAGCTTTCGACAGGGACTCGGCGGGGAGCTGTTTTTT
TRBD1	-	TRBJ2-3	TRBV6-6	CASSPTGVTDTQYF	TGTGCCAGCAGTCCGACAGGGGTCACAGATACGCAGTATTTT
TRBD1	-	TRBJ2-7	TRBV13	CASSARQGRLYEQYF	TGTGCCAGCAGCGCTAGACAGGGAAGGCTTTACGAGCAGTACTTC